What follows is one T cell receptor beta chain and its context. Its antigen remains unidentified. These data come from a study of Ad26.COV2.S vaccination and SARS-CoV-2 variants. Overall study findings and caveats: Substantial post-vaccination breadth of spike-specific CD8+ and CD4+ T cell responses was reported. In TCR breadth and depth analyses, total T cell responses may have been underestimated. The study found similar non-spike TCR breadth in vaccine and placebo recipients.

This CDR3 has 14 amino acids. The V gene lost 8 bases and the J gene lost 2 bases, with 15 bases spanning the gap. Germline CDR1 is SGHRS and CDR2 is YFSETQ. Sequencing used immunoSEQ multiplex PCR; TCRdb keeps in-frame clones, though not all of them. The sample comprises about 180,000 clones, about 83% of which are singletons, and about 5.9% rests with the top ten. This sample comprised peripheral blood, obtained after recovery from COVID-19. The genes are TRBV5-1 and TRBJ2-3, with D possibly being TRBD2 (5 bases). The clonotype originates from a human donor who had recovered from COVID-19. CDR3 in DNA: TGCGCCAGTTTAAGCGGACCCGACACAGATACGCAGTATTTT. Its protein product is CASLSGPDTDTQYF.